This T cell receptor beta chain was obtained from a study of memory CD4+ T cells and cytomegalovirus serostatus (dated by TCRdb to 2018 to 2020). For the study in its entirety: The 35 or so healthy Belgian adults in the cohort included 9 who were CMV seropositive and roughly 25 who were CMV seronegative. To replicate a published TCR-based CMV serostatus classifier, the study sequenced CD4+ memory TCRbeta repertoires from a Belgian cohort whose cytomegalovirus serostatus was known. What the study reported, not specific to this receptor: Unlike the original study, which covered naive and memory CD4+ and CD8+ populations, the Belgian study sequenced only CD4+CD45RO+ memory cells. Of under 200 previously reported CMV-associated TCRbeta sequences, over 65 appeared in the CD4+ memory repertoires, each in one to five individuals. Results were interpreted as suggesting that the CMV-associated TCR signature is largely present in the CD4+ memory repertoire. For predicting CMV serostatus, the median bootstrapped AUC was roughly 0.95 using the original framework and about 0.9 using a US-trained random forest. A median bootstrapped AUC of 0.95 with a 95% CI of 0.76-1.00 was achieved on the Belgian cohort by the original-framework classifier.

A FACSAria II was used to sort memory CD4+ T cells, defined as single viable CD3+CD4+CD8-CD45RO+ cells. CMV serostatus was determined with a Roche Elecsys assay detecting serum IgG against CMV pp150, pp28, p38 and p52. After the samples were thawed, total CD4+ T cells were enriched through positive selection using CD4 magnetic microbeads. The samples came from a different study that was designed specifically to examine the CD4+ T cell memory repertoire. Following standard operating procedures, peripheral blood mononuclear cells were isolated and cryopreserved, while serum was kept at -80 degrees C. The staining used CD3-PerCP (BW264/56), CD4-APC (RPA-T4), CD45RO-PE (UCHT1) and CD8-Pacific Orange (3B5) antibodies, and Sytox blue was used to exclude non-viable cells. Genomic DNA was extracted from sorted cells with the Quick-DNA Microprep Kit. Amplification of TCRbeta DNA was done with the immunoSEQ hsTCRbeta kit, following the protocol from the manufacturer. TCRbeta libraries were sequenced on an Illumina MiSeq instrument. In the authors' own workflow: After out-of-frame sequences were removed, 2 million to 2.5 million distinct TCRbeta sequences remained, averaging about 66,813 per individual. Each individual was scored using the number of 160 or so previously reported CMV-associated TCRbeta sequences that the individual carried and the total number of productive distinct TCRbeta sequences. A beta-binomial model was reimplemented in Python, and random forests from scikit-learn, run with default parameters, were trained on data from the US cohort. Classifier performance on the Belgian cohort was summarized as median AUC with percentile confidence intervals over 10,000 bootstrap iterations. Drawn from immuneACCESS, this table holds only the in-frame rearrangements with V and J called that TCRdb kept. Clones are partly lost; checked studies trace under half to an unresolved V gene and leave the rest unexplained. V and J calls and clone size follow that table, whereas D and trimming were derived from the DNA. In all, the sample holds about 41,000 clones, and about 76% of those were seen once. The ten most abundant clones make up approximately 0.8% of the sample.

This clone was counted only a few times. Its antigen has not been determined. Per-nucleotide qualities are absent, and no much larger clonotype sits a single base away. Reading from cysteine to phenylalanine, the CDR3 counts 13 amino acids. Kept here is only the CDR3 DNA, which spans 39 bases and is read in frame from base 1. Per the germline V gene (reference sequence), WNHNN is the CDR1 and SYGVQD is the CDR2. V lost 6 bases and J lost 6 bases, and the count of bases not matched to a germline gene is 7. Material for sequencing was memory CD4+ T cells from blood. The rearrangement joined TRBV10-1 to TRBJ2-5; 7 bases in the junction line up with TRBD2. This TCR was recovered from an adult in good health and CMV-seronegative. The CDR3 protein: CASRPAGRKTQYF. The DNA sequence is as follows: TGCGCCAGCAGGCCAGCGGGGAGGAAGACCCAGTACTTC.